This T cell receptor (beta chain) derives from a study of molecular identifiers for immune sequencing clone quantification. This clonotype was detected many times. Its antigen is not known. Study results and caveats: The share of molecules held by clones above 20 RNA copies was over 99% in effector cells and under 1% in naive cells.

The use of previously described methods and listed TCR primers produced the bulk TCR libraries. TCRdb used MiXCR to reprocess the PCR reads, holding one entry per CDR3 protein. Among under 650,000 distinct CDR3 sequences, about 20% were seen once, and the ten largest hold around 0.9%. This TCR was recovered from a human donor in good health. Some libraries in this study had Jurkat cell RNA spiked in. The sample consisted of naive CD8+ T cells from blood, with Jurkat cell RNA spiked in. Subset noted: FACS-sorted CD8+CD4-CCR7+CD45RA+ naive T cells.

The CDR3 spells CSVVTSEQETQYF. The CDR3 DNA reads as TGCAGCGTTGTGACTAGCGAACAAGAGACCCAGTACTTC. The genes are TRBV29-1 and TRBJ2-5, with 8 positions matching TRBD2. This CDR3 is 13 amino acids long. V shed 4 bases and J 2 bases; nucleotides not matched to a gene: 3. CDR1 is SQVTM and CDR2 is ANQGSEA in the germline V gene.